This is a list of T cell receptor beta chains from one sample in a study of shared clonotypes between healthy human individuals. TCRdb's table, derived via immunoSEQ multiplex PCR, lists solely in-frame clones and lacks some. The table includes about 510,000 clones, about 96% detected once. Specimen: naive CD4+ T cells sorted from blood. Every receptor here comes from a woman under 40 in good health. Both conserved end residues are part of each CDR3. Each record gives: D gene, V gene, clone size, J gene, CDR3 DNA, CDR3 protein. A D gene is named only where the DNA matches it firmly. Clone size appears in some rows only: once, few, many, or a class for an expanded clone.

d_gene: .; v_gene: TRBV18; abundance: .; j_gene: TRBJ2-1; CDR3nt: TGTGCCAGCTCACCACAGGAGGGGGAATACAATGAGCAGTTCTTC; CDR3aa: CASSPQEGEYNEQFF
d_gene: .; v_gene: TRBV2; abundance: .; j_gene: TRBJ1-5; CDR3nt: TGTGCCAGCACAGAACAAATCTATAGCAATCAGCCCCAGCATTTT; CDR3aa: CASTEQIYSNQPQHF
d_gene: .; v_gene: TRBV5-1; abundance: .; j_gene: TRBJ2-7; CDR3nt: TGCGCCAGCAGCTTGGCGTTTAGCAGCGCCTACGAGCAGTACTTC; CDR3aa: CASSLAFSSAYEQYF
d_gene: TRBD2; v_gene: TRBV5-1; abundance: .; j_gene: TRBJ2-2; CDR3nt: TGCGCCAGCAGCTGGGACGCGGGAGGCGCCACCGGGGAGCTGTTTTTT; CDR3aa: CASSWDAGGATGELFF
d_gene: .; v_gene: TRBV18; abundance: .; j_gene: TRBJ2-1; CDR3nt: TGTGCCAGCTCACCCTGGGAGACCTCCTACAATGAGCAGTTCTTC; CDR3aa: CASSPWETSYNEQFF
d_gene: .; v_gene: TRBV27; abundance: .; j_gene: TRBJ2-5; CDR3nt: TGTGCCAGCAGTCCTCGGTGGGCCCAAGAGACCCAGTACTTC; CDR3aa: CASSPRWAQETQYF
d_gene: TRBD1; v_gene: TRBV2; abundance: once; j_gene: TRBJ2-5; CDR3nt: TGTGCCAGCAGAGCCCAGGGGGCGGGCGAGACCCAGTACTTC; CDR3aa: CASRAQGAGETQYF
d_gene: TRBD1; v_gene: TRBV6-5; abundance: .; j_gene: TRBJ2-7; CDR3nt: TGTGCCAGCAGTTCCTTACCGGGACAGTTGACCTACGAGCAGTACTTC; CDR3aa: CASSSLPGQLTYEQYF
d_gene: TRBD1; v_gene: TRBV29-1; abundance: .; j_gene: TRBJ2-7; CDR3nt: TGCAGCGTCCGGACAGGATACTACGAGCAGTACTTC; CDR3aa: CSVRTGYYEQYF
d_gene: TRBD1; v_gene: TRBV5-1; abundance: once; j_gene: TRBJ1-6; CDR3nt: TGCGCCAGCAGCGTGGACAGGGGCCCACCCCTCCACTTT; CDR3aa: CASSVDRGPPLHF